These 19 T cell receptor beta chains came from one sample sequenced in a study of brain T cells in children with intractable seizures. Assay: immunoSEQ multiplex PCR; the TCRdb copy retains only in-frame clones and omits some. The sample includes 110,000 or so clones, 85% to 95% of them seen just once. Here the sequenced sample was peripheral blood, taken at surgery. These TCRs come from a boy younger than two with hemimegalencephaly and intractable seizures.

This clone was counted once. The chain couples TRBV29-1 to TRBJ2-5; TRBD1 might be the D (6 bases). The CDR3 totals 14 residues. V was trimmed by 1 base and J by 3 bases, leaving 12 bases between them. Germline V gene sequence: CDR1 SQVTM, CDR2 ANQGSEA. In nucleotides, the CDR3 is TGCAGCGTTGAAGGGACAGAAACCAAAGAGACCCAGTACTTC. Its protein is CSVEGTETKETQYF.

This clone was recorded only once. This chain connects TRBV19 to TRBJ2-2, with unresolved D. Germline CDR1 is LNHDA and CDR2 is SQIVND (reference sequence). The length of the CDR3 is 13 residues. Between the trimmed V and J ends, which lost 1 base and 8 bases, there was a span of 8 bases. The CDR3, as DNA: TGTGCCAGTAGTATAGGTGGGGAAGGGGAGCTGTTTTTT. This gives the protein CASSIGGEGELFF. The full variable domain, its missing parts supplied by reference TRBV19 and TRBJ2-2, is DGGITQSPKYLFRKEGQNVTLSCEQNLNHDAMYWYRQDPGQGLRLIYYSQIVNDFQKGDIAEGYSVSREKKESFPLTVTSAQKNPTAFYLCASSIGGEGELFFGEGSRLTVL.

The rearrangement links TRBV5-1 to TRBJ2-2; D perhaps matches TRBD2 (6 bases). V gave up 4 bases and J gave up 10 bases, with 23 bases separating them. The CDR3 is 16 amino acids. Germline assignment: CDR1 SGHRS and CDR2 YFSETQ. DNA of the CDR3: TGCGCCAGCAGCCCACCGACAGTGGGAGGCGGTATGGAGCTGTTTTTT. Its translation: CASSPPTVGGGMELFF.

This rearrangement joins TRBV3-1 (or the pseudogene TRBV3-2) to TRBJ1-2; TRBD1 might be the D (6 bases). Germline lookup yields CDR1 LGHDT and CDR2 YNNKEL (reference sequence). The CDR3 extends over 12 amino acids. With 1 base removed from V and 8 bases from J, the gap between germline ends came to 8 bases. The CDR3 spells CASSQVGQGYTF. The CDR3 DNA sequence: TGTGCCAGCAGCCAAGTGGGACAAGGCTACACCTTC.

The chain couples TRBV19 to TRBJ1-5; D is uncertain. The V gene's germline CDR1 is LNHDA and CDR2 SQIVND (reference sequence). The CDR3 consists of 13 residues. Trimming stripped 3 bases from V and 8 bases from J, with 11 bases between. The CDR3 loop is CASSITPGEPQHF. DNA for the CDR3: TGTGCCAGTAGTATCACCCCCGGAGAGCCCCAGCATTTT.

The rearrangement uses TRBV30 and TRBJ2-7; D not resolved. With 1 base removed from V and 0 bases from J, the gap between germline ends came to 4 bases. The CDR3 spans 12 residues. The germline V gene has CDR1 GTSNPN and CDR2 SVGIG (reference sequence). The CDR3 is CAWSDNSYEQYF. In DNA form, the CDR3 reads TGTGCCTGGAGTGACAACTCCTACGAGCAGTACTTC. Complete variable domain (other parts from reference TRBV30 and TRBJ2-7): SQTIHQWPATLVQPVGSPLSLECTVEGTSNPNLYWYRQAAGRGLQLLFYSVGIGQISSEVPQNLSASRPQDRQFILSSKKLLLSDSGFYLCAWSDNSYEQYFGPGTRLTVT.

In its sample, this clone was seen once. The chain uses TRBV24-1 and TRBJ2-6; D call uncertain. The CDR3 contains 17 residues. Germline V lookup: CDR1 KGHDR, CDR2 SFDVKD. V lost 3 bases and J 0 bases, leaving 11 bases between the germline ends. The CDR3 here is CATSDASSDSGANVLTF. DNA of the CDR3: TGTGCCACCAGTGATGCGAGTAGTGACTCTGGGGCCAACGTCCTGACTTTC.

Here the CDR3 reads CASSQGQGQYEQYF. In nucleotides, the CDR3 is TGTGCCAGCAGCCAAGGACAGGGGCAGTACGAGCAGTACTTC. The V call is TRBV27, the J call TRBJ2-7, with 9 bases aligning to TRBD1. The CDR3 length is 14 residues. J gave up 4 bases and V 6 bases, and 7 bases lay outside the gene matches. Germline assignment: CDR1 MNHEY and CDR2 SMNVEV (reference sequence).

V gene TRBV5-4 combines with J gene TRBJ1-2; D unresolved. The V end was cut by 5 bases, the J end by 0 bases, with 14 bases between. Germline CDR1 SGHNT, CDR2 YYREEE (reference sequence). This CDR3 spans 15 amino acids. CDR3 bases: TGTGCCAGCAGTCAATTCACTATAACTAACTATGGCTACACCTTC. Protein: CASSQFTITNYGYTF. The full variable domain, completed using reference TRBV5-4 and TRBJ1-2, is ETGVTQSPTHLIKTRGQQVTLRCSSQSGHNTVSWYQQALGQGPQFIFQYYREEENGRGNFPPRFSGLQFPNYSSELNVNALELDDSALYLCASSQFTITNYGYTFGSGTRLTVV.

This clone appeared a single time. The chain links TRBV4-1 to TRBJ1-3, with D perhaps matching TRBD1 (6 bases). V was shortened by 5 bases and J by 2 bases, with 10 bases between the two germline ends. CDR1 MGHRA and CDR2 YSYEKL come from the germline V gene. CDR3 length: 14 residues. In DNA, the CDR3 is TGCGCCAGCAGCTGGGGGGGCCCTGGAAACACCATATATTTT. Translated, it gives CASSWGGPGNTIYF.

J is TRBJ1-3 and V is TRBV30; D possibly corresponds to TRBD1 (5 bases). The CDR3 is made up of 12 amino acids. V was cut by 5 bases and J by 0 bases, with 5 bases left in between. Germline CDR1 is GTSNPN and CDR2 is SVGIG (reference sequence). In DNA form, the CDR3 reads TGTGCCTGGGACAGCTCTGGAAACACCATATATTTT. Translated, it gives CAWDSSGNTIYF. Using reference TRBV30 and TRBJ1-3 for the parts outside the CDR3, the full variable domain is SQTIHQWPATLVQPVGSPLSLECTVEGTSNPNLYWYRQAAGRGLQLLFYSVGIGQISSEVPQNLSASRPQDRQFILSSKKLLLSDSGFYLCAWDSSGNTIYFGEGSWLTVV.

This sequence joins TRBV19 and TRBJ2-7, with D perhaps matching TRBD1 or TRBD2 (5 bases each). Deletions cut 3 bases from V and 5 bases from J, with 20 bases between. This CDR3 has 16 residues. Germline V CDR1 and CDR2: LNHDA, SQIVND (reference sequence). The CDR3 DNA sequence: TGTGCCAGTAGTATGGTTAGAGGGGCAGGGAACAACGAGCAGTACTTC. Protein: CASSMVRGAGNNEQYF.

The J gene is TRBJ2-1, the V gene TRBV27, with 14 bases identical to TRBD2. Germline V gene sequence: CDR1 MNHEY, CDR2 SMNVEV (reference sequence). The V gene end was trimmed by 10 bases and the J gene end by 9 bases; junction bases not matched to a gene: 8. This CDR3 contains 14 residues. The CDR3 DNA reads TGTGCCAACACGGGACTAGCGGGAGACCGTGAGCAGTTCTTC. Protein product: CANTGLAGDREQFF.

The chain carries TRBV7-9 and TRBJ1-1; weak D call: TRBD1 (5 bases). The CDR3 has 15 residues. Germline-derived CDR1 and CDR2 are SEHNR and FQNEAQ (reference sequence). V was cut by 2 bases and J by 3 bases, with 13 bases left in between. This CDR3 is CASSLIGLGDTEAFF. For the CDR3, the DNA is TGTGCCAGCAGCTTAATTGGGCTGGGGGACACTGAAGCTTTCTTT.

V is TRBV18 and J is TRBJ2-7; TRBD1 matches at 7 bases. There are 14 residues in the CDR3. V trimming: 1 base; J trimming: 3 bases; junction bases outside the gene matches: 3. CDR1 is KGHSH and CDR2 is LQKENI in the germline V gene. This CDR3 reads CASSPRDSNYEQYF. As DNA, the CDR3 is TGTGCCAGCTCACCACGGGACAGTAACTACGAGCAGTACTTC.

For the CDR3, the DNA is TGTGCCAGCAGTTTAGGACAGGGGCCTGCCTACGAGCAGTACTTC. Translated: CASSLGQGPAYEQYF. The rearrangement uses TRBV27 and TRBJ2-7; 9 nucleotides line up with TRBD1. Looked up from germline, CDR1 is MNHEY and CDR2 is SMNVEV (reference sequence). Trimming removed 2 bases from V and 2 bases from J; junction bases left unmatched: 4. This CDR3 contains 15 residues.

The chain combines TRBV19 with TRBJ1-3, with D uncertain. With 6 bases removed from V and 5 bases from J, the gap between germline ends came to 8 bases. Germline CDR1 is LNHDA and CDR2 is SQIVND (reference sequence). The CDR3 is 12 amino acids. CDR3 region: CASRTSRNTIYF. For the CDR3, the DNA is TGTGCCAGTAGAACTTCCAGAAACACCATATATTTT. Together with reference TRBV19 and TRBJ1-3, the CDR3 gives the full variable domain: DGGITQSPKYLFRKEGQNVTLSCEQNLNHDAMYWYRQDPGQGLRLIYYSQIVNDFQKGDIAEGYSVSREKKESFPLTVTSAQKNPTAFYLCASRTSRNTIYFGEGSWLTVV.

V gene TRBV28 combines with J gene TRBJ1-2; D possibly corresponds to TRBD1 (5 bases). Trimming took 7 bases from V and 4 from J, leaving 10 bases between them. CDR3 length equals 12 residues. CDR1 and CDR2 (germline): MDHEN, SYDVKM. In DNA, the CDR3 is TGTGCCAGCACCTGGGACGGCTATGGCTACACCTTC. This translates into CASTWDGYGYTF.

The chain combines TRBV5-1 with TRBJ2-1; 7 nucleotides align to TRBD2. Per the germline V gene, CDR1 is SGHRS and CDR2 is YFSETQ. V lost 0 bases to trimming and J lost 2 bases; unmatched junction nucleotides: 5. The CDR3 sequence is 16 residues long. The CDR3 reads CASSLGGGPAYNEQFF. CDR3 DNA sequence: TGCGCCAGCAGCTTGGGGGGAGGGCCCGCCTACAATGAGCAGTTCTTC. The complete variable domain, with remaining parts taken from reference TRBV5-1 and TRBJ2-1, reads KAGVTQTPRYLIKTRGQQVTLSCSPISGHRSVSWYQQTPGQGLQFLFEYFSETQRNKGNFPGRFSGRQFSNSRSEMNVSTLELGDSALYLCASSLGGGPAYNEQFFGPGTRLTVL.